The 19 T cell receptor beta chains listed next were all sequenced from one sample in a study of cytomegalovirus exposure and HLA in healthy donors. The PCR contained 60 Vbeta and 13 Jbeta primers. Assay: immunoSEQ multiplex PCR; the TCRdb copy retains only in-frame clones and omits some. The data contain 150,000 to 180,000 clones, approximately 69% of them singletons. Sequenced: PBMCs. These TCRs come from a man aged 30-40 years in good health and CMV-seronegative.

The J gene is TRBJ2-3, the V gene TRBV18, with TRBD2 identical over 8 bases. V lost 3 bases and J lost 1; bases outside the gene matches: 0. The CDR3 sequence is 14 residues long. CDR1 is KGHSH, CDR2 LQKENI, per germline. CDR3 sequence reads: CASSPTSGTDTQYF. The DNA of the CDR3 is TGTGCCAGCTCACCGACTAGCGGCACAGATACGCAGTATTTT.

The chain links TRBV6-1 to TRBJ1-2; TRBD1 aligns across 9 bases. The ends lost 1 base at V and 2 bases at J; junction bases unmatched: 14. CDR1 and CDR2 from the germline V gene are MNHNS and SASEGT. CDR3 size: 19 residues. In nucleotides, the CDR3 is TGTGCCAGCAGTGAAGTTTTGTTCGGGACAGGGATTACGAACTATGGCTACACCTTC. It yields the protein CASSEVLFGTGITNYGYTF.

The chain carries TRBV30 and TRBJ2-3; 8 bases match TRBD2. Germline values: CDR1 GTSNPN, CDR2 SVGIG (reference sequence). Losses at the gene ends were 2 bases for V and 8 bases for J; bases not matched to a gene: 6. The CDR3 spans 13 residues. The CDR3 spells CAWSRIAGITQYF. The CDR3 bases are TGTGCCTGGAGTAGGATAGCGGGGATTACGCAGTATTTT.

In its sample, this clone was seen a few times. This chain links TRBV5-4 with TRBJ2-3, with 11 bases identical to TRBD2. V was clipped by 0 bases and J by 7 bases; unmatched bases: 19. CDR1 and CDR2 from the germline V gene are SGHNT and YYREEE (reference sequence). This CDR3 has 20 residues. The CDR3 loop is CASSLVGETSGEDRPNTQYF. The CDR3 DNA sequence: TGTGCCAGCAGCTTGGTTGGCGAGACTAGCGGGGAAGATCGGCCGAATACGCAGTATTTT.

The chain uses TRBV7-2 and TRBJ2-7, with 7 positions matching TRBD1. The length of the CDR3 is 14 residues. Germline CDR1 and CDR2: SGHTA and FQGNSA. The V and J ends lost 5 bases and 2 bases, in that order; junction bases with no gene match: 6. CDR3 in amino acids: CASSPSGTAYEQYF. The CDR3 DNA reads TGTGCCAGCAGCCCATCCGGGACAGCCTACGAGCAGTACTTC.

About this clone: Other DNA sequences in this specimen translate into the identical CDR3. The rearrangement links TRBV11-3 to TRBJ1-3; 9 bases map to TRBD1. Unmatched junction bases numbered 4, after V lost 5 bases and J lost 2 bases. Germline V gene data show CDR1 as SGHNT and CDR2 as YENEEA. The CDR3 consists of 15 residues. Here the CDR3 reads CASSPGQGPGNTIYF. CDR3 in DNA: TGTGCCAGCAGCCCGGGACAGGGCCCTGGAAACACCATATATTTT.

This CDR3 reads CASSLLTGYTEAFF. The DNA of the CDR3 is TGTGCCAGCAGCCTCCTGACAGGCTACACTGAAGCTTTCTTT. This chain joins TRBV5-6 and TRBJ1-1; D is possibly TRBD1 (6 bases). Germline-derived CDR1 and CDR2 are SGHDT and YYEEEE. The CDR3 loop spans 14 amino acids. Trimming shortened V by 4 bases and J by 3 bases, and 13 bases separated the two germline ends.

The genes are TRBV7-9 and TRBJ1-2; possible D gene TRBD1, 6 bases. The CDR3 extends over 16 amino acids. V was pared by 7 bases and J by 6 bases, with 24 bases between. The germline V gene has CDR1 SEHNR and CDR2 FQNEAQ (reference sequence). DNA of the CDR3: TGTGCCAGCACTTCGATAAGGGCAGGGGATACTGATGGCTACACCTTC. It translates to CASTSIRAGDTDGYTF.

Concerning this clone: Compared with germline, one end of the junction differs, possibly owing to a read error. The rearrangement joins TRBV5-4 to TRBJ1-6, with TRBD1 as a possible D gene (5 bases). Germline CDR1 is SGHNT and CDR2 is YYREEE (reference sequence). The CDR3 length is 13 residues. The DNA of the CDR3 is TGTGCCAGCAGCCCGGACACGAATTCACCCCTCAACTTT. Translation: CASSPDTNSPLNF.

The chain links TRBV15 to TRBJ2-1, with TRBD2 matching 8 bases. From germline, CDR1 is LNHNV and CDR2 YYDKDF (reference sequence). J was trimmed by 8 bases and V by 0 bases; bases with no gene match: 12. The CDR3 runs to 17 residues. In nucleotides, the CDR3 is TGTGCCACCAGCAGAGATCTGGTCGGGGGGGCCGGGGATGAGCAGTTCTTC. It translates to CATSRDLVGGAGDEQFF.

The chain's CDR3 is CASSPNHGGGPYEQYF. The CDR3 DNA is TGTGCCAGCTCACCAAATCACGGCGGGGGTCCCTACGAGCAGTACTTC. This rearrangement joins TRBV18 to TRBJ2-7; 7 positions agree with TRBD2. CDR3 length: 16 residues. The junction had 9 bases not matched to a gene; V was cut back by 2 bases and J by 2 bases. Per the germline V gene, CDR1 is KGHSH and CDR2 is LQKENI.

CDR3 protein: CASSPEEGGEQYF. CDR3 DNA: TGTGCCAGCTCACCAGAGGAGGGAGGGGAGCAGTACTTC. The chain couples TRBV18 to TRBJ2-7; 7 nucleotides match TRBD2. Trimming took 2 bases from V and 7 from J; bases not matched to a gene: 5. Germline values: CDR1 KGHSH, CDR2 LQKENI. CDR3 length: 13 residues. Using reference TRBV18 and TRBJ2-7 for the parts outside the CDR3, the full variable domain is NAGVMQNPRHLVRRRGQEARLRCSPMKGHSHVYWYRQLPEEGLKFMVYLQKENIIDESGMPKERFSAEFPKEGPSILRIQQVVRGDSAAYFCASSPEEGGEQYFGPGTRLTVT.

The chain joins TRBV5-1 to TRBJ1-6; D is possibly TRBD1 (5 bases). Germline values: CDR1 SGHRS, CDR2 YFSETQ. The CDR3 runs 16 residues. Deletions cut 0 bases from V and 9 bases from J, with 16 bases between. CDR3 in DNA: TGCGCCAGCAGCTTGGATCGCGCACTAAGGGGTTCACCCCTCCACTTT. This translates into CASSLDRALRGSPLHF.

V gene TRBV6-5 combines with J gene TRBJ2-3; D gene unclear. The germline V gene has CDR1 MNHEY and CDR2 SVGAGI. This CDR3 is built from 13 residues. The V gene lost 8 bases and the J gene lost 4 bases, with 13 bases spanning the gap. The CDR3 is CASSLSGSDTQYF. CDR3 nucleotide sequence: TGTGCCAGCTCTCTCTCAGGCTCAGATACGCAGTATTTT.

The chain links TRBV29-1 to TRBJ2-3; 14 bases are a match to TRBD2. Germline V gives CDR1 SQVTM, CDR2 ANQGSEA. Trimming removed 2 bases from V and 0 bases from J; junction bases left unmatched: 4. This CDR3 comprises 17 residues. DNA of the CDR3: TGCAGCGTTGAAAGAGGACTAGCGGGGGGAAGCACAGATACGCAGTATTTT. Its translation is CSVERGLAGGSTDTQYF.

This sequence joins TRBV5-1 and TRBJ2-3; perhaps TRBD2 as D (5 bases). Germline CDR1 is SGHRS and CDR2 is YFSETQ. CDR3 length: 13 residues. V was trimmed by 0 bases and J by 5 bases, leaving 7 bases between them. CDR3 DNA sequence: TGCGCCAGCAGCTTGGAGAGGGAAGATACGCAGTATTTT. It translates to CASSLEREDTQYF. The full variable domain, its missing parts supplied by reference TRBV5-1 and TRBJ2-3, is KAGVTQTPRYLIKTRGQQVTLSCSPISGHRSVSWYQQTPGQGLQFLFEYFSETQRNKGNFPGRFSGRQFSNSRSEMNVSTLELGDSALYLCASSLEREDTQYFGPGTRLTVL.

Remarks on this clone: Mismatch with germline at one junction end may stem from a read error. This chain uses TRBV29-1 with TRBJ2-1; 8 nucleotides agree with TRBD1. CDR1 SQVTM and CDR2 ANQGSEA come from the germline V gene. CDR3 length equals 12 residues. The CDR3 here is CSVEGQGNEQFF. The CDR3 DNA sequence: TGCAGCGTAGAAGGACAGGGTAATGAGCAGTTCTTC.

In its sample, this clone was seen a few times. The chain carries TRBV5-4 and TRBJ1-1, with TRBD1 identical over 10 bases. Unmatched junction bases numbered 10, after V lost 4 bases and J lost 13 bases. Germline CDR1 SGHNT, CDR2 YYREEE (reference sequence). The CDR3 runs 13 residues. CDR3 in amino acids: CASSLGTGTGDFF. The CDR3 region has the DNA TGTGCCAGCAGCCTCGGTACGGGGACAGGGGATTTCTTT. Together with reference TRBV5-4 and TRBJ1-1, the CDR3 gives the full variable domain: ETGVTQSPTHLIKTRGQQVTLRCSSQSGHNTVSWYQQALGQGPQFIFQYYREEENGRGNFPPRFSGLQFPNYSSELNVNALELDDSALYLCASSLGTGTGDFFGQGTRLTVV.

The chain employs TRBV6-5 and TRBJ1-1; the match to TRBD1 covers 7 bases. In germline, CDR1 is MNHEY, CDR2 SVGAGI. V lost 5 bases and J lost 4; bases outside the gene matches: 10. The CDR3 has 15 residues. DNA of the CDR3: TGTGCCAGCAGTACCACAGGGGTGGGTGCCACTGAAGCTTTCTTT. Its protein product is CASSTTGVGATEAFF.